This TCR beta chain was sequenced for a study of patients and donors after allogeneic stem cell transplantation. Trimming cost V 6 bases and J 3 bases; bases outside gene matches: 5. The length of the CDR3 is 13 residues. Looked up from germline, CDR1 is DFQATT and CDR2 is SNEGSKA (reference sequence). One entry per CDR3 protein results from TCRdb running MiXCR on the RT-PCR reads. The table lists some 150,000 distinct CDR3 sequences, roughly two fifths of them singletons. The sample consisted of blood, either unsorted or a sorted T cell fraction (not recorded which). The chain has TRBV20-1 and TRBJ2-3, with 8 bases that match TRBD2. This TCR came from a human donor who was either an allogeneic HSCT recipient or a stem cell or donor lymphocyte infusion donor (not recorded which). It is not recorded whose cells these are; they may come from a transplant donor. The DNA for the CDR3 is TGCAGTGCAAGCGGGGGTCCGACAGATACGCAGTATTTT. It specifies CSASGGPTDTQYF.